One and the same sample provided the 17 T cell receptor beta chains below, sequenced in a study of cytomegalovirus exposure and HLA in healthy donors. PCR was performed using 60 Vbeta and 13 Jbeta primers. Assay: immunoSEQ multiplex PCR; the TCRdb copy retains only in-frame clones and omits some. The repertoire consists of 150,000 or so clones, with about 79% occurring once and the leading ten covering about 6%. Sequencing was performed on PBMCs. Receptors originate from a man aged 50 to 60 in good health and CMV-seropositive.

The chain combines TRBV2 with TRBJ2-1; D unclear. The CDR3 length is 13 residues. V dropped 4 bases and J dropped 4 bases, with 8 bases sitting between them. Germline CDR1 reads SNHLY; CDR2 reads FYNNEI. Here the CDR3 reads CASSVWQYNEQFF. The CDR3 DNA reads as TGTGCCAGCAGTGTTTGGCAGTACAATGAGCAGTTCTTC. Together with reference TRBV2 and TRBJ2-1, the CDR3 gives the full variable domain: EPEVTQTPSHQVTQMGQEVILRCVPISNHLYFYWYRQILGQKVEFLVSFYNNEISEKSEIFDDQFSVERPDGSNFTLKIRSTKLEDSAMYFCASSVWQYNEQFFGPGTRLTVL.

The chain employs TRBV6-1 and TRBJ2-5; 10 bases fit TRBD2. The germline gives CDR1 MNHNS, CDR2 SASEGT. The CDR3 totals 14 residues. Unmatched junction bases numbered 9, after V lost 8 bases and J lost 6 bases. In nucleotides, the CDR3 is TGTGCCAGCGCGCTAGCGGGAGTCTTACAGACCCAGTACTTC. It is translated as CASALAGVLQTQYF.

This chain connects TRBV5-4 to TRBJ2-1; 11 bases align to TRBD2. The CDR3 contains 16 residues. Losses at the gene ends were 0 bases for V and 6 bases for J; bases not matched to a gene: 5. Germline lookup yields CDR1 SGHNT and CDR2 YYREEE (reference sequence). Written as DNA, the CDR3 is TGTGCCAGCAGCTTGGGACTAGCGGGACAACTCAATGAGCAGTTCTTC. Protein: CASSLGLAGQLNEQFF.

This chain joins TRBV18 and TRBJ2-2, with D hard to call. CDR3 length: 12 amino acids. Per the germline V gene, CDR1 is KGHSH and CDR2 is LQKENI. Trimming left V 6 bases short and J 4 bases short, with 6 bases between. The CDR3 loop is CASSLSTGELFF. CDR3 bases: TGTGCCAGCTCTCTGTCCACCGGGGAGCTGTTTTTT.

The rearrangement links TRBV7-6 to TRBJ2-1; 8 bases are a match to TRBD2. After removal of 1 base from V and 8 bases from J, the junction contained 10 bases not matched to a gene. The CDR3 is 16 amino acids. Germline lookup yields CDR1 SGHVS and CDR2 FNYEAQ. CDR3 amino acids: CASSLGVGTSADEQFF. CDR3 DNA: TGTGCCAGCAGCTTAGGGGTGGGGACTAGTGCCGATGAGCAGTTCTTC. The full variable domain, rest sourced from reference TRBV7-6 and TRBJ2-1, is GAGVSQSPRYKVTKRGQDVALRCDPISGHVSLYWYRQALGQGPEFLTYFNYEAQQDKSGLPNDRFSAERPEGSISTLTIQRTEQRDSAMYRCASSLGVGTSADEQFFGPGTRLTVL.

This clone occurred once. The V gene is TRBV10-3, the J gene TRBJ2-5; possible D gene TRBD2, 6 bases. The ends were cut back, 4 bases at V and 0 bases at J, with 6 bases in the middle. The germline CDR1 and CDR2 sequences are ENHRY and SYGVKD. This CDR3 region has 13 residues. The CDR3 DNA reads TGTGCCATCAGTGGGACTAACCAAGAGACCCAGTACTTC. Protein product: CAISGTNQETQYF.

The rearrangement links TRBV28 to TRBJ2-7; 10 bases align to TRBD1. This CDR3 region has 17 residues. The germline gives CDR1 MDHEN, CDR2 SYDVKM. The ends lost 3 bases at V and 3 bases at J; junction bases unmatched: 11. CDR3 loop: CASSFGLTGQGDYEQYV. The DNA for the CDR3 is TGTGCCAGCAGTTTCGGATTAACCGGACAGGGGGACTACGAGCAGTACGTC.

Remarks on this clone: One end of the junction is discordant with germline, which a read error may explain. V is TRBV18 and J is TRBJ2-5; 9 bases are shared with TRBD2. The CDR3 sequence is 15 residues long. CDR1 is KGHSH, CDR2 LQKENI, per germline. The CDR3, as DNA: TGTGCCAGCTCACCACCGCGGGGGGGCCAAGGGACCCAGTACTTC. Protein product: CASSPPRGGQGTQYF.

The V call is TRBV18, the J call TRBJ2-7; 9 bases are shared with TRBD1. The CDR3 loop spans 14 amino acids. Losses at the gene ends were 3 bases for V and 4 bases for J; bases not matched to a gene: 4. CDR1 and CDR2 (germline): KGHSH, LQKENI. CDR3 amino acids: CASSPGTGRYEQYF. CDR3 coding DNA: TGTGCCAGCTCACCCGGGACAGGGCGGTACGAGCAGTACTTC.

The chain employs TRBV19 and TRBJ2-2; 7 bases are a match to TRBD1. V lost 5 bases, J lost 3 bases, and 9 bases stayed unmatched. The V gene's germline CDR1 is LNHDA and CDR2 SQIVND (reference sequence). The CDR3 runs to 16 residues. CDR3 residues: CASSPRQGGHTGELFF. In nucleotides, the CDR3 is TGTGCCAGTAGTCCTCGACAGGGTGGACACACCGGGGAGCTGTTTTTT.

The chain couples TRBV6-1 to TRBJ1-6; D is unclear. The CDR3 has 17 residues. V lost 4 bases and J 0 bases, leaving 13 bases between the germline ends. Per the germline V gene, CDR1 is MNHNS and CDR2 is SASEGT. CDR3 loop: CASSGVSGGSYNSPLHF. CDR3 in DNA: TGTGCCAGCAGTGGGGTCAGCGGTGGCTCCTATAATTCACCCCTCCACTTT.

Points on this clone: At one end the junction does not follow the germline gene, possibly because of a read error. V and J are TRBV7-7 and TRBJ2-5; a possible D gene is TRBD2 (7 bases). The CDR3 contains 12 residues. From germline, CDR1 is SSHAT and CDR2 FNYEAQ (reference sequence). CDR3 loop: CSAGASPETQYF. CDR3 nucleotide sequence: TGCTCCGCGGGGGCGTCCCCAGAGACCCAGTACTTC. Full variable domain (rest looked up from reference TRBV7-7 and TRBJ2-5): GAGVSQSPRYKVTKRGQDVTLRCDPISSHATLYWYQQALGQGPEFLTYFNYEAQPDKSGLPSDRFSAERPEGSISTLTIQRTEQRDSAMYRCSAGASPETQYFGPGTRLLVL.

The CDR3: CASSPSGRAEETQYF. The CDR3, as DNA: TGTGCCAGCTCACCTAGCGGGAGGGCCGAGGAGACCCAGTACTTC. The chain is built from TRBV18 and TRBJ2-5; 11 bases match TRBD2. There are 15 residues in the CDR3. J was trimmed by 5 bases and V by 3 bases; bases with no gene match: 5. Germline-derived CDR1 and CDR2 are KGHSH and LQKENI.

J is TRBJ1-2 and V is TRBV5-1; no reliable D call. CDR3 size: 13 residues. Trimming removed 3 bases from V and 4 bases from J, with 10 bases in between. The germline V gene encodes CDR1 SGHRS and CDR2 YFSETQ. The CDR3 sequence is CASSSGGSYGYTF. The DNA of the CDR3 is TGCGCCAGCAGCTCTGGCGGTTCCTATGGCTACACCTTC. The full variable domain, its missing parts supplied by reference TRBV5-1 and TRBJ1-2, is KAGVTQTPRYLIKTRGQQVTLSCSPISGHRSVSWYQQTPGQGLQFLFEYFSETQRNKGNFPGRFSGRQFSNSRSEMNVSTLELGDSALYLCASSSGGSYGYTFGSGTRLTVV.

The table lists this clone with a count of one. The J gene is TRBJ2-5, the V gene TRBV14, with D perhaps matching TRBD2 (6 bases). V was shortened by 2 bases and J by 7 bases, with 14 bases between the two germline ends. The CDR3 has 14 amino acids. The germline V gene encodes CDR1 SGHDN and CDR2 FVKESK. The CDR3 nucleotides are TGTGCCAGCAGCCAACTTAGCGGCTCAGGGACCCAGTACTTC. Its protein product is CASSQLSGSGTQYF.

V usage is TRBV5-6 and J usage is TRBJ2-7; D gene unclear. V shed 4 bases and J shed 2 bases, with 16 bases lying between them. The CDR3 contains 15 residues. Germline-derived CDR1 and CDR2 are SGHDT and YYEEEE. The CDR3 bases are TGTGCCAGCAGCCCCCAAATTAGCTCAACCTACGAGCAGTACGTC. Translated, it gives CASSPQISSTYEQYV.

This clone has a single count. This rearrangement joins TRBV29-1 to TRBJ2-5, with 8 bases aligning to TRBD1. The CDR3 is 15 residues long. Germline CDR1 and CDR2: SQVTM and ANQGSEA. V gave up 5 bases and J gave up 4 bases; unmatched junction bases: 12. CDR3 amino acids: CSVQVGDRGSETQYF. As DNA, the CDR3 is TGCAGCGTTCAAGTAGGAGACAGGGGATCAGAGACCCAGTACTTC.